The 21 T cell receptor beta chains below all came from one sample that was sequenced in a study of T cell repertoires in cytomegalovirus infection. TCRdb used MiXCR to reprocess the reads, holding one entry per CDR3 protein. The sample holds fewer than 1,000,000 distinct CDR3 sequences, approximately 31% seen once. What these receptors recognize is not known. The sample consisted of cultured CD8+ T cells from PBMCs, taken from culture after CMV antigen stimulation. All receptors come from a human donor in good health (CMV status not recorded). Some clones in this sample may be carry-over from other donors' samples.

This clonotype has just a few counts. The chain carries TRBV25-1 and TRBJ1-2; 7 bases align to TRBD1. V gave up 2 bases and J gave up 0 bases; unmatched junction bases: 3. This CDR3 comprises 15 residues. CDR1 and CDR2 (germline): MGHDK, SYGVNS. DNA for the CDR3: TGTGCCAGCAGTGAACCGGGACAGACTAACTATGGCTACACCTTC. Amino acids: CASSEPGQTNYGYTF.

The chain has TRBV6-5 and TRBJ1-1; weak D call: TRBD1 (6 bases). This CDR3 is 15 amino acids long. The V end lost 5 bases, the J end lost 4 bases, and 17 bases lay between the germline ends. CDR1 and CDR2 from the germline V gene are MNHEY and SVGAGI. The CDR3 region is CASSGQGGLGTEAFF. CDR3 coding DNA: TGTGCCAGCAGTGGGCAAGGGGGGCTCGGCACTGAAGCTTTCTTT.

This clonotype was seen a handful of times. The DNA for the CDR3 is TGTGCCAGCAGTGAGACAGGGTGGAACTACGAGCAGTACGTC. This translates into CASSETGWNYEQYV. This rearrangement joins TRBV28 to TRBJ2-7; 7 bases match TRBD1. CDR1 and CDR2 (germline): MDHEN, SYDVKM. The CDR3 is 14 residues long. V was clipped by 5 bases and J by 3 bases; unmatched bases: 7.

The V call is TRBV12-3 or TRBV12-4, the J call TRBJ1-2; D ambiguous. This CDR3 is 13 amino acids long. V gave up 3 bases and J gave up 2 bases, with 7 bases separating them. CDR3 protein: CASSFMTNYGYTF. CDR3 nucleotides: TGTGCCAGCAGTTTCATGACCAACTATGGCTACACCTTC.

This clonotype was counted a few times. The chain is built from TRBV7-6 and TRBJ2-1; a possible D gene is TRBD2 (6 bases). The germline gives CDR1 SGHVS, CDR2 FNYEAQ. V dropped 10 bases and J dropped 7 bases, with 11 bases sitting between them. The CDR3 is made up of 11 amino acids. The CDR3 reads CATSGGNEQFF. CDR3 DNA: TGTGCCACCTCTGGGGGGAATGAGCAGTTCTTC.

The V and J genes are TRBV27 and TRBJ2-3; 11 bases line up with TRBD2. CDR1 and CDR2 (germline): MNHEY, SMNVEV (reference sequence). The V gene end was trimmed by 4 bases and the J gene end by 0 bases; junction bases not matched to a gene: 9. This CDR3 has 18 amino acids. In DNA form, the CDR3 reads TGTGCCAGCAGTTCTGGGTTAGCGGGGGGGCTTAGCACAGATACGCAGTATTTT. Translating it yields CASSSGLAGGLSTDTQYF.

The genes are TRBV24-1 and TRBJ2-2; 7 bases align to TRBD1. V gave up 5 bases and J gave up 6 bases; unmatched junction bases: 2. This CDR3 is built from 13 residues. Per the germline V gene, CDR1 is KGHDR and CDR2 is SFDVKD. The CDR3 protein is CATSGTGAGELFF. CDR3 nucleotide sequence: TGTGCCACCAGTGGTACAGGGGCCGGGGAGCTGTTTTTT.

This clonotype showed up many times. CDR3 DNA sequence: TGTGCCAGCAGCTTGGGACTAGCCCACACCGGGGAGCTGTTTTTT. This sequence encodes CASSLGLAHTGELFF. The V call is TRBV7-8, the J call TRBJ2-2; TRBD2 agrees at 9 bases. Germline CDR1 is SGHVS and CDR2 is FQNEAQ. The J segment lost 3 bases and the V segment lost 3 bases, leaving 2 bases of the junction unmatched. The CDR3 extends over 15 amino acids.

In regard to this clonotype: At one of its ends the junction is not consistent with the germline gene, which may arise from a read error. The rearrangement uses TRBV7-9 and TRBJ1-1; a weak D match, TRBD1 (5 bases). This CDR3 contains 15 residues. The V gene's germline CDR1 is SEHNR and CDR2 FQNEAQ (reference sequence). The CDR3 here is CTSSEKDRLNTEAFF. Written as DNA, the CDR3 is TGTACCAGCAGCGAGAAAGACAGACTGAACACTGAAGCTTTCTTT.

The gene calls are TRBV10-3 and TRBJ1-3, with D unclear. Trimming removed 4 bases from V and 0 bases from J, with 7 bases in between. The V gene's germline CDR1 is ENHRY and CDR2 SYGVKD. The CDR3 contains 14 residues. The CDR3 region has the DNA TGTGCCATCAGTGGACGCATCTCTGGAAACACCATATATTTT. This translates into CAISGRISGNTIYF.

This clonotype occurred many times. As DNA, the CDR3 is TGTGCCAGCAGCTATTGGGGTTCCTACGAGCAGTACTTC. Residues: CASSYWGSYEQYF. The chain couples TRBV7-2 to TRBJ2-7, with D hard to call. Germline V CDR1 and CDR2: SGHTA, FQGNSA. V was pared by 4 bases and J by 1 base, with 8 bases between. The CDR3 consists of 13 residues.

CDR3 region: CASSSWWGQNTGELFF. The CDR3 nucleotides read TGTGCCAGCAGTAGTTGGTGGGGTCAGAACACCGGGGAGCTGTTTTTT. The chain carries TRBV6-2 or TRBV6-3 and TRBJ2-2; no reliable D call. This CDR3 has 16 residues. Germline V gene sequence: CDR1 MNHEY, CDR2 SVGEGT. The ends were cut back, 5 bases at V and 1 base at J, with 14 bases in the middle.

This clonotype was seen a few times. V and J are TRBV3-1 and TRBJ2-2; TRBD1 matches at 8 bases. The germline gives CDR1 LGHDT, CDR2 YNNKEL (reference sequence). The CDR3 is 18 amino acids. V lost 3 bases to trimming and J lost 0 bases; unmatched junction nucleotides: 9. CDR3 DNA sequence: TGTGCCAGCAGCCACAAAGGGGACAGGACCGCGAACACCGGGGAGCTGTTTTTT. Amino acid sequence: CASSHKGDRTANTGELFF. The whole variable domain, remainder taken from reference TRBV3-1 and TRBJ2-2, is DTAVSQTPKYLVTQMGNDKSIKCEQNLGHDTMYWYKQDSKKFLKIMFSYNNKELIINETVPNRFSPKSPDKAHLNLHINSLELGDSAVYFCASSHKGDRTANTGELFFGEGSRLTVL.

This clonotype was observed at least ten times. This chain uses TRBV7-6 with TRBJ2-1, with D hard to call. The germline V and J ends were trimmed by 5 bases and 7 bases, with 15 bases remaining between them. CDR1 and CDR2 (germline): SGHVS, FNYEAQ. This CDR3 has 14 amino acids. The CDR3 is CASSPSGIFNEQFF. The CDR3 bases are TGTGCCAGCAGCCCGTCGGGCATTTTTAATGAGCAGTTCTTC.

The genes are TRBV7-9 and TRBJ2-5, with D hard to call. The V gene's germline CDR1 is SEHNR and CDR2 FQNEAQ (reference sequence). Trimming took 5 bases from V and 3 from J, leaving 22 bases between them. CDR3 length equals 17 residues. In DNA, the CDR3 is TGTGCCAGCAGCCTCCGGGCAATCGTCAGGTACGAAGAGACCCAGTACTTC. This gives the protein CASSLRAIVRYEETQYF. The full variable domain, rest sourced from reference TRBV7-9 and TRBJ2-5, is DTGVSQNPRHKITKRGQNVTFRCDPISEHNRLYWYRQTLGQGPEFLTYFQNEAQLEKSRLLSDRFSAERPKGSFSTLEIQRTEQGDSAMYLCASSLRAIVRYEETQYFGPGTRLLVL.

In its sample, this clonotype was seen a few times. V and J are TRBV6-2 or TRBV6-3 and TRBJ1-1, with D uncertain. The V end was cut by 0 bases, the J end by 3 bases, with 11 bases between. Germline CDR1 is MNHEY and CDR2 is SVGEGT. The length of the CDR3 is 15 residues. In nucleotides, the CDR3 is TGTGCCAGCAGTTACTCGGAGGGTTTGCACACTGAAGCTTTCTTT. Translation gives CASSYSEGLHTEAFF.

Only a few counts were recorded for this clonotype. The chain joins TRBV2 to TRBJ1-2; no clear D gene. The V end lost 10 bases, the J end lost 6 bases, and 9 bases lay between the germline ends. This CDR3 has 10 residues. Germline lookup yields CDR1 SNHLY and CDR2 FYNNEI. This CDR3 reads CATYKDGYTF. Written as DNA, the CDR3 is TGTGCCACTTACAAGGATGGCTACACCTTC.

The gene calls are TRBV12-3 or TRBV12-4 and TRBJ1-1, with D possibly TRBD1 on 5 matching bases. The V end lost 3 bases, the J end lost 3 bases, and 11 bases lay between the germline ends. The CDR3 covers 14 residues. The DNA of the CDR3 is TGTGCCAGCAGTTTGAGGGGAAAATACACTGAAGCTTTCTTT. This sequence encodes CASSLRGKYTEAFF.

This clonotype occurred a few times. The CDR3 coding sequence is TGCGCCAGCAGCCGTAATGGGGGCGGCCAAGAGACCCAGTACTTC. It is translated as CASSRNGGGQETQYF. The rearrangement links TRBV4-1 to TRBJ2-5, with D perhaps TRBD1 (6 bases). Germline V CDR1 and CDR2: MGHRA, YSYEKL. This CDR3 spans 15 amino acids. V lost 4 bases, J lost 1 base, and 13 bases lay in between.

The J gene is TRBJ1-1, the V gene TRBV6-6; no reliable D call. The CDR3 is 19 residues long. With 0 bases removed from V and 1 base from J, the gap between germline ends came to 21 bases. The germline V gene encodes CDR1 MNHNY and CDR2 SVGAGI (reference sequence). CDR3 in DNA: TGTGCCAGCAGTTACTCGAGGCCCGGCGGGGAGGGATGGAACACTGAAGCTTTCTTT. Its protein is CASSYSRPGGEGWNTEAFF.

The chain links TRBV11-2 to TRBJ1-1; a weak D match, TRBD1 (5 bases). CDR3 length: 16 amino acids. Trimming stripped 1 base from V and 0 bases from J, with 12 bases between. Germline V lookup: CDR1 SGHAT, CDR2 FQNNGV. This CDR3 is CASSLAGTALNTEAFF. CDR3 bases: TGTGCCAGCAGCTTAGCCGGGACGGCGCTGAACACTGAAGCTTTCTTT.